The T cell receptor beta chain described here comes from a study of Tregs in tolerant kidney transplant recipients. In germline, CDR1 is KGHSH, CDR2 LQKENI. Trimming at V came to 1 base and at J to 1 base, leaving 2 bases not matched to a gene. This CDR3 comprises 16 residues. Method: immunoSEQ multiplex PCR; TCRdb's copy keeps in-frame clones and lacks some. The sample carries some 68,000 clones, about 83% recorded once. Thawed PBMCs were FACS-sorted into unstimulated CD4+CD25+CD127- regulatory T cells, CD4+CD25- non-regulatory cells, CD4 and CD8 cells. This receptor was identified in a human donor in good health. The sample consisted of CD4+ T cells from blood. This chain uses TRBV18 with TRBJ1-5; 9 nucleotides align to TRBD1. For the CDR3, the DNA is TGTGCCAGCTCACCACGAGGGACAGGGAGCAATCAGCCCCAGCATTTT. It is translated as CASSPRGTGSNQPQHF.